This TCR beta chain was observed in a study of cytomegalovirus exposure and HLA in healthy donors. Details on this clone: The antigen remains unidentified.

The donors were in the approximately 120-subject validation cohort; that cohort was separate from the roughly 700-subject first cohort. The assay was immunoSEQ multiplex PCR, and TCRdb's table has in-frame clones only and misses some. This sample has 130,000 or so clones, with over 85% found just once. Whole-study findings and limits: The authors confirmed in vitro that a few CMV-associated chains were specific for CMV antigens. As was reported, the classifier diagnosed cytomegalovirus status with high specificity and sensitivity. Cytomegalovirus-associated TCR beta chains were listed, numbering 164.

V was cut by 7 bases and J by 2 bases, with 15 bases left in between. The CDR3 length is 14 residues. The germline V gene has CDR1 LNHDA and CDR2 SQIVND (reference sequence). Input material: PBMCs. J is TRBJ2-7 and V is TRBV19; maybe TRBD2 (5 bases). This clonotype was sampled from a woman between 18 and 30 years old in good health and CMV-seronegative. The DNA of the CDR3 is TGTGCCAGTAACACCGGGAACAACCCCTACGAGCAGTACTTC. This sequence encodes CASNTGNNPYEQYF.